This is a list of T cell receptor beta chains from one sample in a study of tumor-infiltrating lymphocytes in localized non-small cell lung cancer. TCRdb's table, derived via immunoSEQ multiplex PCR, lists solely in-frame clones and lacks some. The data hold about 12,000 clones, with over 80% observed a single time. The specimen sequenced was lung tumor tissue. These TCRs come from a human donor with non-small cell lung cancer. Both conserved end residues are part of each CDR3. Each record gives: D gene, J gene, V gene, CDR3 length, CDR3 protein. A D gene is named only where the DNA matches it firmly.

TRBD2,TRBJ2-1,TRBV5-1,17,CASSLAASGGPYNEQFF
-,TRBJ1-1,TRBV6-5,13,CASKNTPNTEAFF
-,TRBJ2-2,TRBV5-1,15,CASRDGQGRTGELFF
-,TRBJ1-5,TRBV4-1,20,CASSQRTIVSLDTGNQPQHF
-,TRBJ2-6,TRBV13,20,CASSLEGVVDSLSGANVLTF
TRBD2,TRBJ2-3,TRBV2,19,CASSRAWGLAGGSTDTQYF
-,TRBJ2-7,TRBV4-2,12,CASSRQTYEQYF
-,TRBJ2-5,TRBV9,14,CASSLAGAAETQYF
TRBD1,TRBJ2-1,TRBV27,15,CASNEDRGGLNEQFF
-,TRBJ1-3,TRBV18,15,CASSPPQTAGNTIYF
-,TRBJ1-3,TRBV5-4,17,CASSLGGPQRAGNTIYF
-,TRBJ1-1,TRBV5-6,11,CASSLRDNAFF
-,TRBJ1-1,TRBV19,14,CASSMDGGNTEAFF
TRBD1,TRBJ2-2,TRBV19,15,CASSAGRGPPGELFF
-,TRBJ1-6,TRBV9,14,CASSVGRWDSPLHF
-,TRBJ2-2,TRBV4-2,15,CASSPPRTDTGELFF
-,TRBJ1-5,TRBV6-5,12,CASSYSDGPQHF
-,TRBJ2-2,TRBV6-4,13,CASSDRDTGELFF
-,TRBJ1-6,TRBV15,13,CATSREPNSPLHF
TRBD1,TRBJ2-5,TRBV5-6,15,CASSLVDRRRETQYF
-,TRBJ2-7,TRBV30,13,CAWSGGSSYEQYF
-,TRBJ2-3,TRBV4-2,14,CASSQDRSTDTQYF
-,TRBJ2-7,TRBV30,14,CAWKKVAGDYEQYF